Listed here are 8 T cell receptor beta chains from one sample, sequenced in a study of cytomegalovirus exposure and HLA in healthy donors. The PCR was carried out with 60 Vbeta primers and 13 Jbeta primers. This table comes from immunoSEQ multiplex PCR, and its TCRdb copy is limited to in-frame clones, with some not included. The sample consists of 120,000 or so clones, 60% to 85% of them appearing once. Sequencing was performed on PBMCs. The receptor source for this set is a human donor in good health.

CDR3 nucleotides: TGTGCCAGTCAGGGCGGCTATGGCTACACCTTC. The encoded protein is CASQGGYGYTF. The V and J genes are TRBV6-5 and TRBJ1-2; tentatively, D is TRBD1 (5 bases). Germline CDR1 and CDR2: MNHEY and SVGAGI. The ends were cut back, 9 bases at V and 4 bases at J, with 9 bases in the middle. The CDR3 runs to 11 residues.

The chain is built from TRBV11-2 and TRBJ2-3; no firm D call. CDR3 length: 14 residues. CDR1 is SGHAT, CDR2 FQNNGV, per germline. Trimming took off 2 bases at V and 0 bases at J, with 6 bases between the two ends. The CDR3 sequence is CASSLRLSTDTQYF. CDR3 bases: TGTGCCAGCAGCTTACGTCTAAGCACAGATACGCAGTATTTT.

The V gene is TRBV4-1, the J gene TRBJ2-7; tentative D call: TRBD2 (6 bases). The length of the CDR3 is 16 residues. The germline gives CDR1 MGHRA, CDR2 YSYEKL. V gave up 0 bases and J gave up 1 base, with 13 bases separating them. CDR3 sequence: CASSQEAGLPSYEQYF. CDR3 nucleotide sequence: TGCGCCAGCAGCCAAGAGGCGGGGCTACCTTCCTACGAGCAGTACTTC.

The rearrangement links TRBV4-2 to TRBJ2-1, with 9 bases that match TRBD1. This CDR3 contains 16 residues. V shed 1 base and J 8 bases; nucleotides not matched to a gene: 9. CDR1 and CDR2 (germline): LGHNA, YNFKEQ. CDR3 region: CASSQGDRVVRDEQFF. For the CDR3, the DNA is TGTGCCAGCAGCCAAGGGGACAGGGTGGTCCGAGATGAGCAGTTCTTC.

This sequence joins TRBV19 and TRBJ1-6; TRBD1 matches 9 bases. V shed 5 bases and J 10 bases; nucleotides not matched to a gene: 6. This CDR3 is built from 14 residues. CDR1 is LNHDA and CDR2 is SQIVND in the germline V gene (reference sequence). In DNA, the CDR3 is TGTGCCAGTAGTGCGGGACAGGGCTTCTCACCCCTCCACTTT. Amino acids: CASSAGQGFSPLHF.

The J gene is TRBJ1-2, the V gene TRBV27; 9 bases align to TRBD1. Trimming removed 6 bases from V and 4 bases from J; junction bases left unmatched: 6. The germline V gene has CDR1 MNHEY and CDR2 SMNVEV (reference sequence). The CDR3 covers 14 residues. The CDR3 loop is CASSHDRGVYGYTF. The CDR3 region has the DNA TGTGCCAGCAGCCATGACAGGGGGGTCTATGGCTACACCTTC.

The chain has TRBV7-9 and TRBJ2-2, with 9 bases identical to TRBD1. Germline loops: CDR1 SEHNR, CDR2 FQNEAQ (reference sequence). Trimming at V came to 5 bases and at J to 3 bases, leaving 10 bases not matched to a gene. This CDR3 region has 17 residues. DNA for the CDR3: TGTGCCAGCAGCCCAAGGAGGGACAGGGAAGACACCGGGGAGCTGTTTTTT. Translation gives CASSPRRDREDTGELFF.

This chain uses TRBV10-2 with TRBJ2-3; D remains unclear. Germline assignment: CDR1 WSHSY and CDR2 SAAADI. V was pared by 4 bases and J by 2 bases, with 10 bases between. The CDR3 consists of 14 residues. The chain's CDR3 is CASSVAGITDTQYF. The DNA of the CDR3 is TGCGCCAGCAGTGTTGCCGGTATCACAGATACGCAGTATTTT.